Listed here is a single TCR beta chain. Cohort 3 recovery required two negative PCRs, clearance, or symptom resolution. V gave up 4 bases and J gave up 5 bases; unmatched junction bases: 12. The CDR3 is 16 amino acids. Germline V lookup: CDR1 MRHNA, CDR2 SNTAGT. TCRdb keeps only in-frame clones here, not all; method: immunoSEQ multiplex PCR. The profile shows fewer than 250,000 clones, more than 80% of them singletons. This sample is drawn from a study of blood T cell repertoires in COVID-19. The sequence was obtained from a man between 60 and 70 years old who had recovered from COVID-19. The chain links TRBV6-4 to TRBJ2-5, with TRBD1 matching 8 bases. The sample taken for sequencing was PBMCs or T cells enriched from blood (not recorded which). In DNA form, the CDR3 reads TGTGCCAGCAGTGCCGAAGGGACAGGTGGTTGGGAGACCCAGTACTTC. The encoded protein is CASSAEGTGGWETQYF.